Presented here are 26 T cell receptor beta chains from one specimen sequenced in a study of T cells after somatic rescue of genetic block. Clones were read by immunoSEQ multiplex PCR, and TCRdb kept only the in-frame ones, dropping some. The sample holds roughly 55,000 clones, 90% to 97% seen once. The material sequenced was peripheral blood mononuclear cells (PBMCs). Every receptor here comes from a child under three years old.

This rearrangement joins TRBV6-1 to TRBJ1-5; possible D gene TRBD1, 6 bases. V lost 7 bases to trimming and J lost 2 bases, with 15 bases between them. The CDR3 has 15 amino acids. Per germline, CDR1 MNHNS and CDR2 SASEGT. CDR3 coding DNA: TGTGCCAGCACCCAAAGGGGGATCGGCAATCAGCCCCAGCATTTT. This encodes CASTQRGIGNQPQHF.

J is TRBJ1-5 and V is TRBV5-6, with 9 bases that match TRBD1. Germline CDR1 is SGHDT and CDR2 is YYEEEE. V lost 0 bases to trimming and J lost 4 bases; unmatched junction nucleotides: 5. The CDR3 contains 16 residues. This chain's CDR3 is CASSLGTGVFNQPQHF. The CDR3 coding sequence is TGTGCCAGCAGCTTGGGGACAGGGGTCTTTAATCAGCCCCAGCATTTT.

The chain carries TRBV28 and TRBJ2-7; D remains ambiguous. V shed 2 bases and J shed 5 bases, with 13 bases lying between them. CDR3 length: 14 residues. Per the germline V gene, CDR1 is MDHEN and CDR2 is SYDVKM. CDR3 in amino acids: CASSLEAPVDEQYF. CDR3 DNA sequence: TGTGCCAGCAGTTTAGAGGCCCCCGTCGACGAGCAGTACTTC.

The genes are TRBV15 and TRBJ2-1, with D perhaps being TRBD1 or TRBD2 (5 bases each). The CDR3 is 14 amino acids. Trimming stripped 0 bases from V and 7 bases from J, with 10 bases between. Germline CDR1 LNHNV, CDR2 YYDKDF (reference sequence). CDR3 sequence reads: CATSRERGKNEQFF. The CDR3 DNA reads TGTGCCACCAGCAGAGAGAGGGGAAAAAATGAGCAGTTCTTC.

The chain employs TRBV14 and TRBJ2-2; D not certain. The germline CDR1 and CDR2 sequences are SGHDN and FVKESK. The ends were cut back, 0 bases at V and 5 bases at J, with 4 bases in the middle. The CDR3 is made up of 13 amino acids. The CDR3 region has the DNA TGTGCCAGCAGCCAAGAGCTAACCGGGGAGCTGTTTTTT. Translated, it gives CASSQELTGELFF.

The CDR3 DNA sequence: TGTGCCAGCAGCTTGGCCGGGACTAGCACAGATACGCAGTATTTT. Translation gives CASSLAGTSTDTQYF. V is TRBV5-4 and J is TRBJ2-3; D is perhaps TRBD2 (6 bases). CDR3 length equals 15 residues. Per germline, CDR1 SGHNT and CDR2 YYREEE (reference sequence). V was shortened by 0 bases and J by 0 bases, with 8 bases between the two germline ends.

CDR3 sequence reads: CASSYSKVGANVLTF. Written as DNA, the CDR3 is TGTGCCAGCAGTTACTCGAAGGTTGGGGCCAACGTCCTGACTTTC. The chain recombines TRBV6-5 with TRBJ2-6, with D uncertain. The CDR3 contains 15 residues. Germline V CDR1 and CDR2: MNHEY, SVGAGI. The V end lost 0 bases, the J end lost 3 bases, and 6 bases lay between the germline ends.

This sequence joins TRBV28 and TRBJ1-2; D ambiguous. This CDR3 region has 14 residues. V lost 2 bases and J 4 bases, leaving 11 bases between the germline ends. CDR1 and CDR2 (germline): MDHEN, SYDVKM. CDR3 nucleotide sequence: TGTGCCAGCAGTTTAACTGTCGGCTCCTATGGCTACACCTTC. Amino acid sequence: CASSLTVGSYGYTF.

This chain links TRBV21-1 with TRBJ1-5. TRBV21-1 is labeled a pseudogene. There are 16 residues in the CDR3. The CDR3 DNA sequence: TGTGCCAGCAGCAATAATCGGGGCGCGAGCAATCAGCCCCAGCATTTT. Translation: CASSNNRGASNQPQHF.

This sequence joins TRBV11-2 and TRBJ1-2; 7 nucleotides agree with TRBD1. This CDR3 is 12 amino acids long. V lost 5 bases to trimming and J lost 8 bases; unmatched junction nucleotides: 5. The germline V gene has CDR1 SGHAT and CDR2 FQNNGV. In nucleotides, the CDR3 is TGTGCCAGCAGCCAGGGGGTTAGGGGCTACACCTTC. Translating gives CASSQGVRGYTF.

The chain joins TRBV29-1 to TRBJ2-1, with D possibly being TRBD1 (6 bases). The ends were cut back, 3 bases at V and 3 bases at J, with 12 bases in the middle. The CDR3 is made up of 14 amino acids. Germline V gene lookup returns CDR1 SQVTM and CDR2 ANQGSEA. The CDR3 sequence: CSVDRQGNYNEQFF. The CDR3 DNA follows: TGCAGCGTTGATCGGCAGGGGAACTACAATGAGCAGTTCTTC.

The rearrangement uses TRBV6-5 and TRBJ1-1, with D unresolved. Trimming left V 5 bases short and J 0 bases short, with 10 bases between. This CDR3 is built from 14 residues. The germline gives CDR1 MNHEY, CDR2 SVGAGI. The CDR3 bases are TGTGCCAGCAGTGACGGATACATGAACACTGAAGCTTTCTTT. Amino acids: CASSDGYMNTEAFF.

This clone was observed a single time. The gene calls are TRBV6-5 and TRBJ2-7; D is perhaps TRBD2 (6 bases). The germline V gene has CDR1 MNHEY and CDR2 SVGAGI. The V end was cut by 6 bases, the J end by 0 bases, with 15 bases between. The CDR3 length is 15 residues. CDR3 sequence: CASRYHTSFSYEQYF. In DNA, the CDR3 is TGTGCCAGCAGGTACCATACTAGCTTCTCCTACGAGCAGTACTTC.

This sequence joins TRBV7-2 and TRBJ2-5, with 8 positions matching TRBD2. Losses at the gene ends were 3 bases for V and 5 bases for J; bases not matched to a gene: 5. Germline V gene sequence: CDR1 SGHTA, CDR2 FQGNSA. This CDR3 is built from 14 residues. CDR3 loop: CASSFQAGGETQYF. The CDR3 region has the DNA TGTGCCAGCAGCTTCCAGGCGGGGGGTGAGACCCAGTACTTC. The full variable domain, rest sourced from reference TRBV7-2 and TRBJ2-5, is GAGVSQSPSNKVTEKGKDVELRCDPISGHTALYWYRQSLGQGLEFLIYFQGNSAPDKSGLPSDRFSAERTGGSVSTLTIQRTQQEDSAVYLCASSFQAGGETQYFGPGTRLLVL.

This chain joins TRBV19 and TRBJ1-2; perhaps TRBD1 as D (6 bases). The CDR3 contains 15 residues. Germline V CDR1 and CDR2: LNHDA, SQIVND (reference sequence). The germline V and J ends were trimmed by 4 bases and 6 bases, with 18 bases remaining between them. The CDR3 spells CASSNHPLGGDGYTF. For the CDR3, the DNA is TGTGCCAGTAGTAACCATCCCCTAGGGGGGGATGGCTACACCTTC.

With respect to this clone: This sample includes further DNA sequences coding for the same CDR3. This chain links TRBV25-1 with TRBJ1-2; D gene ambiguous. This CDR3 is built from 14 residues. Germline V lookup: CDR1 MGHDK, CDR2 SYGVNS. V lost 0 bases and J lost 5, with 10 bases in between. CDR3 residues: CASSEYRAQYGYTF. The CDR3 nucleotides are TGTGCCAGCAGTGAATATCGCGCGCAGTATGGCTACACCTTC.

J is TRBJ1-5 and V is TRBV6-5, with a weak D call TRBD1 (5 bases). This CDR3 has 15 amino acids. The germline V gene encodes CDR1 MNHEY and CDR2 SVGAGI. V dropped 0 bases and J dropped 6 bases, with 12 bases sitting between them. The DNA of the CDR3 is TGTGCCAGCAGTTACTCGGACACCCGGCGTCAGCCCCAGCATTTT. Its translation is CASSYSDTRRQPQHF.

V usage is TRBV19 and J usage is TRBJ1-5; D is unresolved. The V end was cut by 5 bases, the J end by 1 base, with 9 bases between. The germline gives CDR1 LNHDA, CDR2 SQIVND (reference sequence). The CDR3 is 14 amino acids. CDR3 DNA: TGTGCCAGTAGTTCCCGACGGAGCAATCAGCCCCAGCATTTT. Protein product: CASSSRRSNQPQHF.

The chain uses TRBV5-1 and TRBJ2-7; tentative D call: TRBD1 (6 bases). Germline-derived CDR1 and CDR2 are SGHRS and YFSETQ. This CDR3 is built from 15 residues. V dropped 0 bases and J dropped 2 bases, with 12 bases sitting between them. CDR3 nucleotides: TGCGCCAGCAGCTTGGTGGGACACCAAGCCTACGAGCAGTACTTC. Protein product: CASSLVGHQAYEQYF.

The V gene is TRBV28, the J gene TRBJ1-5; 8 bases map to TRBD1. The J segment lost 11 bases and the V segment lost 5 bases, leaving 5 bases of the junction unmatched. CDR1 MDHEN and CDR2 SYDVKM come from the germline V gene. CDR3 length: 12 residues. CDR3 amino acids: CASSGQGGTQHF. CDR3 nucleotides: TGTGCCAGCAGTGGACAGGGTGGTACCCAGCATTTT.

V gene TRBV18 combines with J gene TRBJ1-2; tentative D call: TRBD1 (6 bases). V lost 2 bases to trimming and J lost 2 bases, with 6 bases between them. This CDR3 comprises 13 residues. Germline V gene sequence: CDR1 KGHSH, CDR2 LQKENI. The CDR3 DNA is TGTGCCAGCTCACCAGACAGGAACTATGGCTACACCTTC. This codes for CASSPDRNYGYTF.

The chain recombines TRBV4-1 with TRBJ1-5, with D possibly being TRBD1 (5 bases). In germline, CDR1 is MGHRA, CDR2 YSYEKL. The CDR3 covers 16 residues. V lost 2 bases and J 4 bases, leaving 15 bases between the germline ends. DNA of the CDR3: TGCGCCAGCAGCCAATTGCCGGGACCGACTAATCAGCCCCAGCATTTT. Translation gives CASSQLPGPTNQPQHF.

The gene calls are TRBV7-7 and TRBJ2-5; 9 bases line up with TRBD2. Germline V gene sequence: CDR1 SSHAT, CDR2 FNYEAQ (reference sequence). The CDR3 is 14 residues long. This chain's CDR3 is CASGRTGRTETQYF. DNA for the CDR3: TGTGCTAGCGGGAGAACAGGGCGGACGGAGACCCAGTACTTC.

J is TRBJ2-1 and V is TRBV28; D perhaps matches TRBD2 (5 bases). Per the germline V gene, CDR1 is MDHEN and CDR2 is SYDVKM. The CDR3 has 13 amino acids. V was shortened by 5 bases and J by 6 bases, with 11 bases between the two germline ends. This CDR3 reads CASSLFTSNEQFF. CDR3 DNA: TGTGCCAGCAGTCTCTTTACTAGCAATGAGCAGTTCTTC. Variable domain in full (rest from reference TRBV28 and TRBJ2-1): DVKVTQSSRYLVKRTGEKVFLECVQDMDHENMFWYRQDPGLGLRLIYFSYDVKMKEKGDIPEGYSVSREKKERFSLILESASTNQTSMYLCASSLFTSNEQFFGPGTRLTVL.

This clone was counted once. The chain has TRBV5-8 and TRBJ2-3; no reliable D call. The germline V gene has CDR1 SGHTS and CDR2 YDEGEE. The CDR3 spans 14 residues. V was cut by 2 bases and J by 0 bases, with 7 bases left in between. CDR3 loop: CASSFGPSTDTQYF. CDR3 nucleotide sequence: TGTGCCAGCAGCTTCGGGCCTAGCACAGATACGCAGTATTTT.

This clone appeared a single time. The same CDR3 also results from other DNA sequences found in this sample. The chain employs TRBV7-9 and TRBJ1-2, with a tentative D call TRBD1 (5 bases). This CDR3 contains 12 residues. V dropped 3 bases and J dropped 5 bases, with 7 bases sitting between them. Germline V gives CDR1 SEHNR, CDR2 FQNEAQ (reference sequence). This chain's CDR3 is CASSFGGYGYTF. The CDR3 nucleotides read TGTGCCAGCAGCTTTGGGGGATATGGCTACACCTTC.